A selection of T cell receptor beta chains follows, all from one sample in a study of technical replicates of blood from a handful of donors. The table came from immunoSEQ multiplex PCR; TCRdb's copy has only in-frame clones and leaves some out. The table records tens of thousands of clones, about nine tenths of them present only once. The sample taken for sequencing was T cells isolated from PBMCs. These receptors originate from a human donor in good health. Some clones in this sample may be carry-over from other donors' samples. Each CDR3 is given with its conserved first and last residue. A D gene is named only where the DNA matches it firmly. For some rows the clone size is stated as once, few or many, or as a class when expanded; others skip it.

d_gene	abundance	v_gene	j_gene	CDR3nt	CDR3aa
-	-	TRBV5-1	TRBJ1-1	TGCGCCAGCAGCTTGGCTAGAATAGGGGCTGCGTACACTGAAGCTTTCTTT	CASSLARIGAAYTEAFF
-	-	TRBV5-8	TRBJ2-7	TGTGCCAGCAGCTTTACTTCGGTTGAGCAGTACTTC	CASSFTSVEQYF
-	-	TRBV6-5	TRBJ2-1	TGTGCCAGCAGTTACGGGGCCTCCTACAATGAGCAGTTCTTC	CASSYGASYNEQFF
-	-	TRBV7-3	TRBJ2-2	TGTGCCAGCAGCTTGGCAGGGCTGAACACCGGGGAGCTGTTTTTT	CASSLAGLNTGELFF
-	-	TRBV4-3	TRBJ1-2	TGCGCCAGCAGCCAAGAACGGGGGGCGGGGGGCTACACCTTC	CASSQERGAGGYTF
TRBD2	few	TRBV29-1	TRBJ2-3	TGCAGCGTGAGGGGCGGGACTAGCTATACAGATACGCAGTATTTT	CSVRGGTSYTDTQYF
-	-	TRBV4-3	TRBJ1-1	TGCGCCAGCAGCCAAGAAGGGGTCCACACTGAAGCTTTCTTT	CASSQEGVHTEAFF
TRBD2	-	TRBV28	TRBJ2-3	TGTGCCAGCATTGAGACTAGCGGGATTTTCACAGATACGCAGTATTTT	CASIETSGIFTDTQYF
-	once	TRBV5-1	TRBJ2-3	TGCGCCAGCAGCTTGAGCCTAGCTAGCACAGATACGCAGTATTTT	CASSLSLASTDTQYF
-	-	TRBV6-5	TRBJ1-5	TGTGCCAGTAGATCCAGGGAAAGTCAGCCCCAGCATTTT	CASRSRESQPQHF
TRBD1	-	TRBV28	TRBJ1-1	TGTGCCAGCAACCCGGTTACAGGGGGCAACGCTGAAGCTTTCTTT	CASNPVTGGNAEAFF
-	-	TRBV11-3	TRBJ1-1	TGTGCCAGCAGCTCCAACAGACGGTACATGAACACTGAAGCTTTCTTT	CASSSNRRYMNTEAFF
TRBD2	-	TRBV4-2	TRBJ2-7	TGTGCCAGCAGCCAAAACGCGCCAAGCGGGGGCGAGCAGTACTTC	CASSQNAPSGGEQYF
-	few	TRBV7-3	TRBJ1-1	TGTGCCAGCAGCTTTAGGGGGGGCACTGAAGCTTTCTTT	CASSFRGGTEAFF
TRBD1	-	TRBV5-1	TRBJ2-7	TGCGCCAGCAGCTTCAGATCCCCGGGACAGTCCTACGAGCAGTACTTC	CASSFRSPGQSYEQYF
TRBD2	-	TRBV7-2	TRBJ2-2	TGTGCCAGCAGCCCTGGGACTAGCGGGATTGGGGAGCTGTTTTTT	CASSPGTSGIGELFF
TRBD2	once	TRBV30	TRBJ2-3	TGTGCCTGGAGACTAGCGGGAGGTTGGGGCACAGATACGCAGTATTTT	CAWRLAGGWGTDTQYF
TRBD2	-	TRBV11-2	TRBJ2-1	TGTGCCGGGTCTTCAGTCCAGGGACTAGCGGGAGTTGAGCAGTTCTTC	CAGSSVQGLAGVEQFF
-	-	TRBV15	TRBJ2-7	TGTGCCACCAGCAGAGAGGTTGGGAGTTTGGCCTACGAGCAGTACTTC	CATSREVGSLAYEQYF
TRBD1	-	TRBV9	TRBJ2-1	TGTGCCAGCAGCGCAACCGGGACAGGGTCTTTCTCTGGGGGGCAGTTCTTC	CASSATGTGSFSGGQFF
TRBD1	-	TRBV11-1	TRBJ2-2	TGTGCCAGCAGCCTTAGACAGGGATCAACCGGGGAGCTGTTTTTT	CASSLRQGSTGELFF
-	-	TRBV28	TRBJ1-2	TGTGCCAGCAGTTTTGGGGAGGAAGGCTACACCTTC	CASSFGEEGYTF
TRBD1	-	TRBV5-1	TRBJ2-5	TGCGCCAGCAGCTTGGGAACAGGGGGCGTACGGGAGACCCAGTACTTC	CASSLGTGGVRETQYF
TRBD2	-	TRBV7-7	TRBJ2-3	TGTGCCAGCAGCCTACTGACTAGCCCAGATACGCAGTATTTT	CASSLLTSPDTQYF